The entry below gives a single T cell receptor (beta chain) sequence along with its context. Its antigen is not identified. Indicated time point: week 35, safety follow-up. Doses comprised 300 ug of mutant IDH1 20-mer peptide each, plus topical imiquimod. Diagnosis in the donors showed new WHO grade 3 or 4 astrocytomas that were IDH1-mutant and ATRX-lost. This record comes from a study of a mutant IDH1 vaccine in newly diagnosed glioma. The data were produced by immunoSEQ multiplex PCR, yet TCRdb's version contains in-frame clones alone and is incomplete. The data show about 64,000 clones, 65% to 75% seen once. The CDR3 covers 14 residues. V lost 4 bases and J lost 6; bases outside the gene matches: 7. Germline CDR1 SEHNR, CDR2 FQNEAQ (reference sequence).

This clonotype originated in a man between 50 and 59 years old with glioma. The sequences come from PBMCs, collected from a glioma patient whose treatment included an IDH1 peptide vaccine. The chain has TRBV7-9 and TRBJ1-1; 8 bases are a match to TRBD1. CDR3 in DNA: TGTGCCAGCAGCTCGCAGGGGGCCGCCCCTGAAGCTTTCTTT. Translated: CASSSQGAAPEAFF.